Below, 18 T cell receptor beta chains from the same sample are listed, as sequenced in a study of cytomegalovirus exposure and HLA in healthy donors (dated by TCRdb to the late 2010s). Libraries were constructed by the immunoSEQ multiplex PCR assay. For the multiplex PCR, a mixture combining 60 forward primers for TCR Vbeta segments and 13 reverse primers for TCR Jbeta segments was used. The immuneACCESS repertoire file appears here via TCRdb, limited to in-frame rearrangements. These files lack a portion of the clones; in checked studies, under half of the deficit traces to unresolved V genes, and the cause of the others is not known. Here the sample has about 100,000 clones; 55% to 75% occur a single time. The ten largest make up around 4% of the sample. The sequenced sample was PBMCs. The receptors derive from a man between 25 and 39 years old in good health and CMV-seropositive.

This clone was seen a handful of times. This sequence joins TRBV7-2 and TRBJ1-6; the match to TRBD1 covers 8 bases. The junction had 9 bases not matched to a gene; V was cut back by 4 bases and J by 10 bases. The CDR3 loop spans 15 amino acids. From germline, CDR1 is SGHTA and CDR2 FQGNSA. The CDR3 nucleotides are TGTGCCAGCAGCTGGGGGGGGACAGGCAACTCACCCCTCCACTTT. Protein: CASSWGGTGNSPLHF.

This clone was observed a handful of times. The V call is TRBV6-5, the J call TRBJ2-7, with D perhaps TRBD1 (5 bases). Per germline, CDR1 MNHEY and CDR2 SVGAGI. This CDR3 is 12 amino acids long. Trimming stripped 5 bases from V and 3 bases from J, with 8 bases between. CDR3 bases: TGTGCCAGCAGTGACAGAGACTACGAGCAGTACTTC. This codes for CASSDRDYEQYF.

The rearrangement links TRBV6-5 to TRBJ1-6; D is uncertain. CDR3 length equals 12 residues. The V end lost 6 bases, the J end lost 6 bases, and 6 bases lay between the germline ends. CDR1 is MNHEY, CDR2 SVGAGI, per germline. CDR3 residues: CASSPGNSPLHF. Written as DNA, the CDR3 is TGTGCCAGCAGCCCGGGTAATTCACCCCTCCACTTT.

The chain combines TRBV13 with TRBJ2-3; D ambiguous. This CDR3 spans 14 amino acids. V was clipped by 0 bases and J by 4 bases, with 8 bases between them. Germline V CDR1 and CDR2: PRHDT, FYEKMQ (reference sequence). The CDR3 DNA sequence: TGTGCCAGCAGCTTAGGCGGTTTACCAGATACGCAGTATTTT. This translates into CASSLGGLPDTQYF.

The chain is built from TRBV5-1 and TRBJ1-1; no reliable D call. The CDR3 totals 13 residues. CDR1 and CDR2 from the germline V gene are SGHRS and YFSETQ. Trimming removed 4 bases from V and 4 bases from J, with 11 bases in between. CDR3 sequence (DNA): TGCGCCAGCAGCGTGAGTGGCGGCACTGAAGCTTTCTTT. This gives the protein CASSVSGGTEAFF.

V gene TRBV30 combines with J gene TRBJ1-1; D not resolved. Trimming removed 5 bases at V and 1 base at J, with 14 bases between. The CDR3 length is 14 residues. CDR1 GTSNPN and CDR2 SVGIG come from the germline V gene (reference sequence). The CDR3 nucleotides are TGTGCCTGGGGGGTCGGGGTAACGAACACTGAAGCTTTCTTT. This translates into CAWGVGVTNTEAFF.

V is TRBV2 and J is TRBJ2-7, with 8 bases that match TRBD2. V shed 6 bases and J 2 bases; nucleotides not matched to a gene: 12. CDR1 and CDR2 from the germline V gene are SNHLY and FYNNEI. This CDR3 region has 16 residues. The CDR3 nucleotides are TGTGCCAGCAGGGGCGGGGGGCTACCTAAACCCTACGAGCAGTACTTC. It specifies CASRGGGLPKPYEQYF.

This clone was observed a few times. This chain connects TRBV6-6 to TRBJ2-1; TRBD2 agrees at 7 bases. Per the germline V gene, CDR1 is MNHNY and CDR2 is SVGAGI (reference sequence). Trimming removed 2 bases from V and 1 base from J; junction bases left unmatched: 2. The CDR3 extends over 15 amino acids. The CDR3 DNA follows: TGTGCCAGCAGTTACGACGGGGGGTCCTACAATGAGCAGTTCTTC. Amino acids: CASSYDGGSYNEQFF.

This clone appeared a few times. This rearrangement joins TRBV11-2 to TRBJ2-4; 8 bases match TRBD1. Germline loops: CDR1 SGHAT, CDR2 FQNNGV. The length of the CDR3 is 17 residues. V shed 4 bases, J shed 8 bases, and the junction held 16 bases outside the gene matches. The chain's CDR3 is CASSSVGQGKRRDIQYF. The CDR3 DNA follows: TGTGCCAGCAGCTCGGTCGGACAGGGAAAACGTCGGGACATTCAGTACTTC.

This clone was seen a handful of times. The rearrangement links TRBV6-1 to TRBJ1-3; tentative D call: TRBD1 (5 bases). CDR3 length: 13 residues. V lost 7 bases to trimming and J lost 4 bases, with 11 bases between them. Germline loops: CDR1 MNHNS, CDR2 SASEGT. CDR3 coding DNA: TGTGCCAGCACATTGGGGCCGGGAAACACCATATATTTT. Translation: CASTLGPGNTIYF.

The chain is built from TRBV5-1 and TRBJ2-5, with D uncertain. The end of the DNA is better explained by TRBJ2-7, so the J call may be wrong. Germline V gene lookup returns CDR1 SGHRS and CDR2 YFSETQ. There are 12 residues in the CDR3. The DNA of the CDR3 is TGCGCCAGCAGCTTTAGCAGTTACGAGCAGTACTTC. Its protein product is CASSFSSYEQYF.

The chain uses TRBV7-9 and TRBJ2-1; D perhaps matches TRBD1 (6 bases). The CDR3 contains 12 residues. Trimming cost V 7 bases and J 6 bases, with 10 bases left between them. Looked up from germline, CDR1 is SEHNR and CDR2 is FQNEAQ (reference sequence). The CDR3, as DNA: TGTGCCAGCATCACAGGGATCAATGAGCAGTTCTTC. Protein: CASITGINEQFF. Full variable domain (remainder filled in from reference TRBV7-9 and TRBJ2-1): DTGVSQNPRHKITKRGQNVTFRCDPISEHNRLYWYRQTLGQGPEFLTYFQNEAQLEKSRLLSDRFSAERPKGSFSTLEIQRTEQGDSAMYLCASITGINEQFFGPGTRLTVL.

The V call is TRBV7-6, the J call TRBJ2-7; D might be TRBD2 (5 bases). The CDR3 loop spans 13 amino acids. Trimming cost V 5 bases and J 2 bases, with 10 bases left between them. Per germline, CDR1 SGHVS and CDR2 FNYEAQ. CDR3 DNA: TGTGCCAGCAGCCCGGACTTCCCCTACGAGCAGTACTTC. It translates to CASSPDFPYEQYF. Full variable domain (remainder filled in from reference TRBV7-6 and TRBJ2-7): GAGVSQSPRYKVTKRGQDVALRCDPISGHVSLYWYRQALGQGPEFLTYFNYEAQQDKSGLPNDRFSAERPEGSISTLTIQRTEQRDSAMYRCASSPDFPYEQYFGPGTRLTVT.

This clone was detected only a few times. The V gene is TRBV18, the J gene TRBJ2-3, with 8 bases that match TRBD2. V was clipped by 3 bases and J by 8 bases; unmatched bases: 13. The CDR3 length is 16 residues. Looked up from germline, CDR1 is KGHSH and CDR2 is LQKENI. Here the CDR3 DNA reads TGTGCCAGCTCACCGGCGGGGGGCGAACGTGCCGTTACGCAGTATTTT. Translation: CASSPAGGERAVTQYF.

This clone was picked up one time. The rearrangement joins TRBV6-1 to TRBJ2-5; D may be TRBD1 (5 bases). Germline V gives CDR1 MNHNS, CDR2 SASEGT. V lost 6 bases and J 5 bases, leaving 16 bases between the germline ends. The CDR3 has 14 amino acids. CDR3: CASSDRGLRETQYF. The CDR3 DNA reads TGTGCCAGCAGCGATAGGGGTCTTCGGGAGACCCAGTACTTC.

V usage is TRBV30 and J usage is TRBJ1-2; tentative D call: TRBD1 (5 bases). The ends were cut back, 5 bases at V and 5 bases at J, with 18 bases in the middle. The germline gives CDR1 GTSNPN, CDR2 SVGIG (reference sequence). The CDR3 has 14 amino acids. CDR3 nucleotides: TGTGCCTGGGCTTCTCGGGAGACAGTTTATGGCTACACCTTC. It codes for CAWASRETVYGYTF.

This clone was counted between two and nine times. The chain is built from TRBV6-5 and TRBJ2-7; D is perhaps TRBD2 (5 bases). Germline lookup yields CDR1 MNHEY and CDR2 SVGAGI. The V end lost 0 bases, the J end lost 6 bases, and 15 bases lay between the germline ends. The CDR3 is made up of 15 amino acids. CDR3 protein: CASSYSGVSGGEQYF. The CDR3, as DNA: TGTGCCAGCAGTTACTCGGGCGTCTCAGGAGGCGAGCAGTACTTC.

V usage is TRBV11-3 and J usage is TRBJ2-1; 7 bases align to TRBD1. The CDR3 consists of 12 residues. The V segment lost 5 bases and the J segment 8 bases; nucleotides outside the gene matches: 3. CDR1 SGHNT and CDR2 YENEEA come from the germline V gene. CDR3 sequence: CASSHRGDEQFF. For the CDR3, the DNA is TGTGCCAGCAGCCACAGGGGTGATGAGCAGTTCTTC.